This TCR beta chain is from a study of cytotoxic CD8 clonotypes in ibrutinib-treated CLL. Study as a whole: Samples yielded averages of approximately 260,000 productive templates and almost 95,000 productive rearrangements. Regarding the study as a whole: Baseline clonality was higher than in age-matched healthy donors and moved in step with circulating CD8+ T-cell counts.

Germline CDR1 SGDLS, CDR2 YYNGEE. This CDR3 has 14 amino acids. Trimming shortened V by 1 base and J by 6 bases, and 11 bases separated the two germline ends. Sequenced by immunoSEQ multiplex PCR; TCRdb stores in-frame clones only, minus some. The data contain 250,000 or so clones, 70% of them seen just once; the ten biggest clones take up 15%. This clone was seen only a few times. Its antigen is unknown. The receptor was isolated from a human donor with chronic lymphocytic leukemia. The rearrangement joins TRBV9 to TRBJ2-1, with D unclear. Material: PBMCs, obtained after 24 months of ibrutinib treatment. CDR3 residues: CASSVLLLINEQFF. The CDR3 DNA is TGTGCCAGCAGCGTACTCCTGCTGATCAATGAGCAGTTCTTC.